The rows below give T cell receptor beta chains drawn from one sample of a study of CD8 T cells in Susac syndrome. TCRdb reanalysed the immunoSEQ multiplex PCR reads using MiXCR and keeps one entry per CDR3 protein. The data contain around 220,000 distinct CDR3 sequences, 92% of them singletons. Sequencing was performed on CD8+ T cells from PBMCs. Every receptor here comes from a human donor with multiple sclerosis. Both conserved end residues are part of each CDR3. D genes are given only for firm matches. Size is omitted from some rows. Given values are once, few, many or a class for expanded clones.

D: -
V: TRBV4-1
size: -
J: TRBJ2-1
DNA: TGCGCCAGCAGCCACCCTGCTAGCGCCACAGCCGATGAGCAGTTCTTC
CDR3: CASSHPASATADEQFF

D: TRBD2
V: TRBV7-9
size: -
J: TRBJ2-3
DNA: TGTGCCAGCAGCTCGCCCCCTAGCGGGGGAGATACGCAGTATTTT
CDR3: CASSSPPSGGDTQYF

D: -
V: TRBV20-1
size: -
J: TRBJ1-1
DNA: TGCAGTGCTAGAGCCGGGGAGGGTTACACTGAAGCTTTCTTT
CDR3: CSARAGEGYTEAFF

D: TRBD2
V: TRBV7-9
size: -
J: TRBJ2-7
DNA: TGTGCCAGCAGTATTAGCGGGAGTTCCTACGAGCAGTACTTC
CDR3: CASSISGSSYEQYF

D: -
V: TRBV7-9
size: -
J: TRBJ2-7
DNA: TGTGCCAGCAGCTTATACGGGGCGAACGAGCAGTACTTC
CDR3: CASSLYGANEQYF

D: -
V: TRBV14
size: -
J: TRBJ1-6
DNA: TGTGCCAGCAGCCCCCGTGACGTATCGCATTCACCCCTCCACTTT
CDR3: CASSPRDVSHSPLHF

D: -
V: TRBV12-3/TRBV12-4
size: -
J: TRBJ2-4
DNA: TGTGCCAGCAGTCGCCCTTCAAGTCTAGCCAAAAACATTCAGTACTTC
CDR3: CASSRPSSLAKNIQYF

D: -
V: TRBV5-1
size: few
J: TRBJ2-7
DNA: TGCGCCAGCGGGACATTATCGACCTACGAGCAGTACTTC
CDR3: CASGTLSTYEQYF

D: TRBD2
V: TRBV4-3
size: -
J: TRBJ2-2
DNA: TGCGCCAGCACACGTCTACCCTGGGGGCTAGCGGGAGATCGGAACACCGGGGAGCTGTTTTTT
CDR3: CASTRLPWGLAGDRNTGELFF

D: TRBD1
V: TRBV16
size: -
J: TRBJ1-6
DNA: TGTGCCGCCTGGAGGGGGCAGGGAAACTCACCCCTCCACTTT
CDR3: CAAWRGQGNSPLHF

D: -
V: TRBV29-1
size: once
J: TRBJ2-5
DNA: TGCGGTGGAAGGACAGTAGAAGAGACCCAGTACTTC
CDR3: CGGRTVEETQYF

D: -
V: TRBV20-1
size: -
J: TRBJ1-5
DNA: TGCAGTGGGACAGAAGGCAATCAGCCCCAGCATTTT
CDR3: CSGTEGNQPQHF

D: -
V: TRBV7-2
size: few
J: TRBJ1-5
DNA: TGTGCCAGCAGCTTACTGGGGGGATCCAATCAGCCCCAGCATTTT
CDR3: CASSLLGGSNQPQHF

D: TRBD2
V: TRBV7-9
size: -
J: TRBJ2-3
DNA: TGTGCCAGCAGCCCTCCGGGACTAGTTGTTCCAGATACGCAGTATTTT
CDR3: CASSPPGLVVPDTQYF

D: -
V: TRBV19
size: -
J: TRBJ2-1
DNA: TGTGCCAGTAGTATCCCCGGGAGCTCCTACAATGAGCAGTTCTTC
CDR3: CASSIPGSSYNEQFF

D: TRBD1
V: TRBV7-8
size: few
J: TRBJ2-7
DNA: TGTGCCAGCAGCCCGACAGGGAATGGGTACGAGCAGTACTTC
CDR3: CASSPTGNGYEQYF

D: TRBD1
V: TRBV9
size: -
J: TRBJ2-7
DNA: TGTGCCAGCAGCGCTGGACAGGCTTACGAGCAGTACTTC
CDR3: CASSAGQAYEQYF